The 17 T cell receptor beta chains below all came from one sample that was sequenced in a study of beta chain features in type 1 diabetes. The study reverse transcribed the entire isolated RNA, so it sequenced expressed TCRB transcripts. The repertoire was sequenced with immunoSEQ multiplex PCR; TCRdb's copy has only in-frame clones and lacks some. The table shows around 400,000 clones, with over 13% occurring only once. The sequencing sample was made of naive CD4+ T cells from blood. Source of these receptors: a woman aged 18-29 years in good health.

The V call is TRBV7-9, the J call TRBJ1-4; TRBD1 matches at 7 bases. Germline loops: CDR1 SEHNR, CDR2 FQNEAQ (reference sequence). V gave up 5 bases and J gave up 0 bases; unmatched junction bases: 3. This CDR3 has 15 residues. The CDR3 reads CASSVGTATNEKLFF. The CDR3, as DNA: TGTGCCAGCAGCGTTGGGACAGCAACTAATGAAAAACTGTTTTTT. The full variable domain, its missing parts supplied by reference TRBV7-9 and TRBJ1-4, is DTGVSQNPRHKITKRGQNVTFRCDPISEHNRLYWYRQTLGQGPEFLTYFQNEAQLEKSRLLSDRFSAERPKGSFSTLEIQRTEQGDSAMYLCASSVGTATNEKLFFGSGTQLSVL.

About this clone itself: Other DNA sequences in the sample encode the same CDR3. J is TRBJ2-1 and V is TRBV5-4; the D gene is possibly TRBD1 (6 bases). Per germline, CDR1 SGHNT and CDR2 YYREEE (reference sequence). This CDR3 has 15 residues. V was pared by 0 bases and J by 4 bases, with 11 bases between. This CDR3 reads CASSLGGTNYNEQFF. In DNA, the CDR3 is TGTGCCAGCAGCTTGGGAGGGACAAATTACAATGAGCAGTTCTTC. Full variable domain (remainder filled in from reference TRBV5-4 and TRBJ2-1): ETGVTQSPTHLIKTRGQQVTLRCSSQSGHNTVSWYQQALGQGPQFIFQYYREEENGRGNFPPRFSGLQFPNYSSELNVNALELDDSALYLCASSLGGTNYNEQFFGPGTRLTVL.

This clone was seen more than once but under ten times. The V call is TRBV11-2, the J call TRBJ1-4, with TRBD1 matching over 9 bases. Germline values: CDR1 SGHAT, CDR2 FQNNGV. V gave up 6 bases and J gave up 7 bases; unmatched junction bases: 12. This CDR3 is built from 16 residues. CDR3 region: CASSRTQGAVAEKLFF. Here the CDR3 DNA reads TGTGCCAGCAGTCGTACACAGGGGGCCGTAGCTGAAAAACTGTTTTTT.

This clone was counted only a few times. V gene TRBV5-4 combines with J gene TRBJ1-2; 8 nucleotides align to TRBD1. Germline-derived CDR1 and CDR2 are SGHNT and YYREEE (reference sequence). This CDR3 spans 13 amino acids. V lost 2 bases, J lost 5 bases, and 2 bases stayed unmatched. The CDR3 coding sequence is TGTGCCAGCAGCTTATGGACAGGGTATGGCTACACCTTC. Its translation: CASSLWTGYGYTF. Looking up the rest from reference TRBV5-4 and TRBJ1-2 gives the full variable domain: ETGVTQSPTHLIKTRGQQVTLRCSSQSGHNTVSWYQQALGQGPQFIFQYYREEENGRGNFPPRFSGLQFPNYSSELNVNALELDDSALYLCASSLWTGYGYTFGSGTRLTVV.

This clone has only a few counts. The gene calls are TRBV30 and TRBJ1-2; D is ambiguous. The germline V gene encodes CDR1 GTSNPN and CDR2 SVGIG (reference sequence). The length of the CDR3 is 13 residues. The V end lost 0 bases, the J end lost 6 bases, and 11 bases lay between the germline ends. CDR3 amino acids: CAWSVFPGNGYTF. The CDR3 DNA sequence: TGTGCCTGGAGTGTATTCCCGGGGAATGGCTACACCTTC.

This clone was detected only a few times. This chain links TRBV19 with TRBJ1-5; 8 bases agree with TRBD1. The CDR3 covers 15 residues. CDR1 and CDR2 from the germline V gene are LNHDA and SQIVND (reference sequence). The V segment lost 6 bases and the J segment 7 bases; nucleotides outside the gene matches: 11. The CDR3 loop reads CASSPPARGLQPQHF. As DNA, the CDR3 is TGTGCCAGTAGCCCCCCAGCCAGGGGGCTGCAGCCCCAGCATTTT.

This clone has a handful of counts. This sequence joins TRBV7-9 and TRBJ1-5, with D possibly matching TRBD1 (6 bases). CDR3 length: 13 amino acids. The ends were cut back, 3 bases at V and 8 bases at J, with 11 bases in the middle. In germline, CDR1 is SEHNR, CDR2 FQNEAQ (reference sequence). The CDR3 reads CASSFTGPEPQHF. In DNA form, the CDR3 reads TGTGCCAGCAGCTTCACAGGGCCGGAGCCCCAGCATTTT.

This clone was found once. The chain carries TRBV5-6 and TRBJ1-1; TRBD1 is a possible D gene (6 bases). In germline, CDR1 is SGHDT, CDR2 YYEEEE. The V and J ends lost 4 bases and 6 bases respectively, with 16 bases between them. There are 14 residues in the CDR3. CDR3 DNA: TGTGCCAGCAGCCACAGACAGGAAGGGGCTGAAGCTTTCTTT. It encodes CASSHRQEGAEAFF. Full variable domain (missing parts from reference TRBV5-6 and TRBJ1-1): DAGVTQSPTHLIKTRGQQVTLRCSPKSGHDTVSWYQQALGQGPQFIFQYYEEEERQRGNFPDRFSGHQFPNYSSELNVNALLLGDSALYLCASSHRQEGAEAFFGQGTRLTVV.

The V call is TRBV4-1, the J call TRBJ2-4; 10 positions agree with TRBD1. The CDR3 contains 16 residues. Looked up from germline, CDR1 is MGHRA and CDR2 is YSYEKL. J lost 5 bases, V lost 5 bases, and 9 bases had no gene match. CDR3 protein: CASSSPGQGTENIQYF. Here the CDR3 DNA reads TGCGCCAGCAGCTCGCCGGGACAGGGGACGGAAAACATTCAGTACTTC.

This clone has a handful of counts. V and J are TRBV7-8 and TRBJ1-5; 9 bases are a match to TRBD1. There are 15 residues in the CDR3. The junction had 5 bases not matched to a gene; V was cut back by 2 bases and J by 6 bases. Germline V gene sequence: CDR1 SGHVS, CDR2 FQNEAQ. This chain's CDR3 is CASSLRNRGPQPQHF. The CDR3 DNA is TGTGCCAGCAGCTTAAGGAACAGGGGGCCTCAGCCCCAGCATTTT. The entire variable domain, with the rest obtained from reference TRBV7-8 and TRBJ1-5, is as follows: GAGVSQSPRYKVAKRGQDVALRCDPISGHVSLFWYQQALGQGPEFLTYFQNEAQLDKSGLPSDRFFAERPEGSVSTLKIQRTQQEDSAVYLCASSLRNRGPQPQHFGDGTRLSIL.

CDR3 bases: TGTGCCAGCAGTGAATGGGAGGGGGCTAGCGGGAGTACAGATACGCAGTATTTT. Translation: CASSEWEGASGSTDTQYF. The V gene is TRBV25-1, the J gene TRBJ2-3; 10 positions match TRBD2. The ends lost 1 base at V and 3 bases at J; junction bases unmatched: 10. The CDR3 has 18 amino acids. In germline, CDR1 is MGHDK, CDR2 SYGVNS.

The rearrangement joins TRBV11-2 to TRBJ2-7; weak D call: TRBD2 (7 bases). V lost 5 bases and J lost 1, with 15 bases in between. CDR3 size: 15 residues. In germline, CDR1 is SGHAT, CDR2 FQNNGV. CDR3: CASSQGLGGSYEQYF. In DNA form, the CDR3 reads TGTGCCAGCAGCCAGGGGCTGGGGGGGTCCTACGAGCAGTACTTC.

The chain links TRBV6-5 to TRBJ1-4, with 10 bases aligning to TRBD1. J lost 3 bases, V lost 6 bases, and 4 bases had no gene match. The CDR3 has 15 amino acids. The V gene's germline CDR1 is MNHEY and CDR2 SVGAGI. CDR3 in DNA: TGTGCCAGCAGGACAGGGGGCTTAGCTAATGAAAAACTGTTTTTT. Its protein is CASRTGGLANEKLFF.

The chain uses TRBV29-1 and TRBJ1-2, with 7 bases lining up with TRBD1. V shed 4 bases and J 5 bases; nucleotides not matched to a gene: 4. This CDR3 is 12 amino acids long. The germline CDR1 and CDR2 sequences are SQVTM and ANQGSEA. For the CDR3, the DNA is TGCAGCGTTGCCTTACAGGGGTATGGCTACACCTTC. Protein product: CSVALQGYGYTF.

The chain uses TRBV28 and TRBJ1-5, with D possibly being TRBD1 (5 bases). The germline V and J ends were trimmed by 5 bases and 0 bases, with 11 bases remaining between them. This CDR3 region has 15 residues. From germline, CDR1 is MDHEN and CDR2 SYDVKM. The CDR3 loop reads CASSPPGNSNQPQHF. The DNA of the CDR3 is TGTGCCAGCAGTCCCCCAGGGAATAGCAATCAGCCCCAGCATTTT.

This clone was seen a few times. Germline and junction disagree at one end, which may indicate a read error. The chain recombines TRBV9 with TRBJ1-1, with TRBD1 as a possible D gene (5 bases). In germline, CDR1 is SGDLS, CDR2 YYNGEE. The CDR3 is 14 residues long. DNA for the CDR3: TGTGCCAGCAACGTAGTTAGGGGGAACACTGAAGCTTTCTTT. As protein: CASNVVRGNTEAFF. The full variable domain, completed using reference TRBV9 and TRBJ1-1, is DSGVTQTPKHLITATGQRVTLRCSPRSGDLSVYWYQQSLDQGLQFLIQYYNGEERAKGNILERFSAQQFPDLHSELNLSSLELGDSALYFCASNVVRGNTEAFFGQGTRLTVV.

The genes are TRBV7-2 and TRBJ2-3; 10 bases agree with TRBD2. This CDR3 has 16 residues. Trimming at V came to 5 bases and at J to 5 bases, leaving 10 bases not matched to a gene. Per the germline V gene, CDR1 is SGHTA and CDR2 is FQGNSA. In nucleotides, the CDR3 is TGTGCCAGCAGCCGTATAGCGGGAGGTGGGGTAGATACGCAGTATTTT. Translation gives CASSRIAGGGVDTQYF.